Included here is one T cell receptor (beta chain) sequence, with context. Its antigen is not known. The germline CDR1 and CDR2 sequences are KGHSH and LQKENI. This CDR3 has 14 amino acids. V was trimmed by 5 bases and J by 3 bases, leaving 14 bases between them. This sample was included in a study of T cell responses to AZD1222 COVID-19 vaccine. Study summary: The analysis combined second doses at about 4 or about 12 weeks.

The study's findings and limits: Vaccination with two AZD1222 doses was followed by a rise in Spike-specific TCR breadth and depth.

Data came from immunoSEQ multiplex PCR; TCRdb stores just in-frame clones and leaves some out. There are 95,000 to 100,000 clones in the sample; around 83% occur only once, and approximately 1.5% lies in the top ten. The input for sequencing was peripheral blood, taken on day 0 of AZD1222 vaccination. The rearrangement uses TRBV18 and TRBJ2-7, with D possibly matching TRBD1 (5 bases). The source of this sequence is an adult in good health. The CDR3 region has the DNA TGTGCCAGCTCATTACAGGCAGCTCGCTACGAGCAGTACTTC. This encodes CASSLQAARYEQYF. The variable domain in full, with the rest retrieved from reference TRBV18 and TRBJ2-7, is NAGVMQNPRHLVRRRGQEARLRCSPMKGHSHVYWYRQLPEEGLKFMVYLQKENIIDESGMPKERFSAEFPKEGPSILRIQQVVRGDSAAYFCASSLQAARYEQYFGPGTRLTVT.